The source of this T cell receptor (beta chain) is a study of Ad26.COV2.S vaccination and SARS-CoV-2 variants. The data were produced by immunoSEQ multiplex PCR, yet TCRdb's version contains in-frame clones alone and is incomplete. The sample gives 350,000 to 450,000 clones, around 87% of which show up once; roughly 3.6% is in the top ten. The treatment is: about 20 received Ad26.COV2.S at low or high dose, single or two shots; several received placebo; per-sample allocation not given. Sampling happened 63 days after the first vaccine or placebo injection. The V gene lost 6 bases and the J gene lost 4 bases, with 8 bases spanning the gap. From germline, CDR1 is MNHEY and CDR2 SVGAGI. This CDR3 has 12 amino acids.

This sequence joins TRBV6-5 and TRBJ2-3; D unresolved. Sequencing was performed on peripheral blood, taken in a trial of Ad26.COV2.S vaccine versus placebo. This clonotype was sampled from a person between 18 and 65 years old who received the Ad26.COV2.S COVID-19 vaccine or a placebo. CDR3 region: CASRVGSDTQYF. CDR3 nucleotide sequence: TGTGCCAGCAGGGTTGGTTCAGATACGCAGTATTTT.